The entry that follows covers one T cell receptor (beta chain) sequence. TCRdb's table, derived via immunoSEQ multiplex PCR, lists solely in-frame clones and lacks some. The table has 95,000 to 110,000 clones, more than 80% seen once. In germline, CDR1 is SGHRS, CDR2 YFSETQ. V shed 4 bases, J shed 1 base, and the junction held 7 bases outside the gene matches. This CDR3 is 15 amino acids long. These data belong to a study of T cell responses to AZD1222 COVID-19 vaccine. This clonotype was sampled from an adult in good health. This specimen consisted of peripheral blood, obtained on day 0 of AZD1222 vaccination. The genes are TRBV5-1 and TRBJ1-1, with 7 bases identical to TRBD1. The CDR3 DNA follows: TGCGCCAGCAGCACCGCAGGGGGAGGGAACACTGAAGCTTTCTTT. As protein: CASSTAGGGNTEAFF.